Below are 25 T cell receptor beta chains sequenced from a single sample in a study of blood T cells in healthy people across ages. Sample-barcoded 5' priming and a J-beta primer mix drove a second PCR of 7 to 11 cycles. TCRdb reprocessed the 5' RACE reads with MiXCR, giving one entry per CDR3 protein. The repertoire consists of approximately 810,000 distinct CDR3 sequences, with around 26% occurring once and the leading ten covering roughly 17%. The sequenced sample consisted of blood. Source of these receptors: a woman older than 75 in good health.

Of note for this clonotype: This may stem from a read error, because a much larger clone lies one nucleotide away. This chain's CDR3 is CANSPKTEGEQYF. The CDR3 coding sequence is TGTGCCAACAGTCCAAAGACAGAGGGCGAGCAGTACTTC. The gene calls are TRBV12-3 or TRBV12-4 and TRBJ2-7, with D possibly called TRBD1 or TRBD2 (5 bases each). The CDR3 consists of 13 residues.

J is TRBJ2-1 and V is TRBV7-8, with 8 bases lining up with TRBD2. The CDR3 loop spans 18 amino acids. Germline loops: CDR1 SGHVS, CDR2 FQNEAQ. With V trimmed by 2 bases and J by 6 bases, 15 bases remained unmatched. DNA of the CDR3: TGTGCCAGCAGCTTAAATCCCCCAGTAGCGGGGCATACCAATGAGCAGTTCTTC. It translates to CASSLNPPVAGHTNEQFF.

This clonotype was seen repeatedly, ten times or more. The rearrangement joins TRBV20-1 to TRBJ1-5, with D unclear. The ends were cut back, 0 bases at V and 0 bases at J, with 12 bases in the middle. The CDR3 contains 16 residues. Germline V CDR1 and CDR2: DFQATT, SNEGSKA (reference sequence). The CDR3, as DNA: TGCAGTGCTAGAGATCGGAAGGGTTATAGCAATCAGCCCCAGCATTTT. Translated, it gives CSARDRKGYSNQPQHF.

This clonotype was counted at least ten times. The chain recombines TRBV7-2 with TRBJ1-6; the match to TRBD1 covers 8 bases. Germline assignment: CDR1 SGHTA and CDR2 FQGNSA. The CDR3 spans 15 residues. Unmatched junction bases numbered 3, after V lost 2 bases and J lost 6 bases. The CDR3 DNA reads TGTGCCAGCAGCTTATACAGGGGGGGTAATTCACCCCTCCACTTT. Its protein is CASSLYRGGNSPLHF. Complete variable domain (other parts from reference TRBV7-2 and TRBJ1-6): GAGVSQSPSNKVTEKGKDVELRCDPISGHTALYWYRQSLGQGLEFLIYFQGNSAPDKSGLPSDRFSAERTGGSVSTLTIQRTQQEDSAVYLCASSLYRGGNSPLHFGNGTRLTVT.

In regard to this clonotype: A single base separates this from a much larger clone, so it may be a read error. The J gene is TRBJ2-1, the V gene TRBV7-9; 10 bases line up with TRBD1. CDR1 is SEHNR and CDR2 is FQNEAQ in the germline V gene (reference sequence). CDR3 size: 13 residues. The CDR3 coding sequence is TGTTCCAGCAGTCGGACAGGGGGTTATGAGCAGTTCTTC. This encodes CSSSRTGGYEQFF.

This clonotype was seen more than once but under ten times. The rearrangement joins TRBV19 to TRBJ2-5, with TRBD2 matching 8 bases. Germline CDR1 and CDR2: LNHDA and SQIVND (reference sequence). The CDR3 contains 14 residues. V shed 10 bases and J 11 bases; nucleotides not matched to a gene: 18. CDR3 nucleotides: TGTGCCACATCCTCACCGGGGGGGAGGCATGAGCAGTACTTC. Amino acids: CATSSPGGRHEQYF.

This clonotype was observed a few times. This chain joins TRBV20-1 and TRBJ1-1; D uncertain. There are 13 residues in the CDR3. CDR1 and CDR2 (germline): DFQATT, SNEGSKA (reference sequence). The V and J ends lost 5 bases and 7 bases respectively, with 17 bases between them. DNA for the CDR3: TGCAGTGCTCACATTACTAGAGGAGGTGAAGCTTTCTTT. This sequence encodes CSAHITRGGEAFF.

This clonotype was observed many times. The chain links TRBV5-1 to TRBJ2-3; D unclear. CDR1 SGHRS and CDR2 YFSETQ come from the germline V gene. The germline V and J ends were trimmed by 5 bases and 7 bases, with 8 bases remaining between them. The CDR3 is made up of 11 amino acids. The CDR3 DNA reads TGCGCCAGCAGGGGTGAACATACGCAGTATTTT. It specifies CASRGEHTQYF.

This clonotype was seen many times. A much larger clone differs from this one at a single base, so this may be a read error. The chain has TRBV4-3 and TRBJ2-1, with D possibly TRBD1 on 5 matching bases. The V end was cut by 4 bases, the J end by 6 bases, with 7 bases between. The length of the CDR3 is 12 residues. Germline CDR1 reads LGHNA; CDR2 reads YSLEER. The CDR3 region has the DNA TGCGCCAGCAGCCCAGGGTGCAATGAGCAGTTCTTC. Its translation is CASSPGCNEQFF.

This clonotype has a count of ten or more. The CDR3 coding sequence is TGTGCCAGCAGCTGGGGACTAGCGGAGCAGTTCTTC. The encoded protein is CASSWGLAEQFF. This sequence joins TRBV7-9 and TRBJ2-1; 10 bases map to TRBD2. CDR1 is SEHNR, CDR2 FQNEAQ, per germline (reference sequence). V gave up 4 bases and J gave up 10 bases; unmatched junction bases: 1. This CDR3 spans 12 amino acids. The complete variable domain, with remaining parts taken from reference TRBV7-9 and TRBJ2-1, reads DTGVSQNPRHKITKRGQNVTFRCDPISEHNRLYWYRQTLGQGPEFLTYFQNEAQLEKSRLLSDRFSAERPKGSFSTLEIQRTEQGDSAMYLCASSWGLAEQFFGPGTRLTVL.

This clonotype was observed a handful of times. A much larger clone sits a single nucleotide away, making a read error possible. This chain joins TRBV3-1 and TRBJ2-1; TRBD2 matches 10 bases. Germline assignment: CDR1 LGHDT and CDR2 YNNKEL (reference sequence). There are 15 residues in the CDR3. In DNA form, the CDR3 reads TGTGCCAGCAGCTTCTTAGCGGGGGGCGATCTTGAGCGGTTCTTC. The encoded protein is CASSFLAGGDLERFF.

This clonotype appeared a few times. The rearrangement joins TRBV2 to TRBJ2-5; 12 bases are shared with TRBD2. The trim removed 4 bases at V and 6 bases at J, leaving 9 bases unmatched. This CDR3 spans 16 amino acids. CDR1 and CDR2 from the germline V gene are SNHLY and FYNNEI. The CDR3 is CASSVVASGGAKTQYF. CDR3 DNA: TGTGCCAGCAGTGTAGTCGCTAGCGGGGGGGCAAAGACCCAGTACTTC.

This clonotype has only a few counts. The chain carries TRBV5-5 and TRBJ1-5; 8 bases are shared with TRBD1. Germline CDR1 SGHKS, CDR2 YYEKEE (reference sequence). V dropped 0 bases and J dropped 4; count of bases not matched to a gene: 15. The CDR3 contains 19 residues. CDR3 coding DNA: TGTGCCAGCAGCTTGGTTCCTGGGGCAGGGGGCAAGATAAATCAGCCCCAGCATTTT. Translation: CASSLVPGAGGKINQPQHF.

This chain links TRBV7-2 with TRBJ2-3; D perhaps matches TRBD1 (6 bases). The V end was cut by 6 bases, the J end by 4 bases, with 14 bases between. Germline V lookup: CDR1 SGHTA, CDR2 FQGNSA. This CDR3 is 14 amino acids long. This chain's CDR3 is CASSGSGQSDTQYF. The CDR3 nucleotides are TGTGCCAGCAGTGGTTCCGGACAGTCAGATACGCAGTATTTT.

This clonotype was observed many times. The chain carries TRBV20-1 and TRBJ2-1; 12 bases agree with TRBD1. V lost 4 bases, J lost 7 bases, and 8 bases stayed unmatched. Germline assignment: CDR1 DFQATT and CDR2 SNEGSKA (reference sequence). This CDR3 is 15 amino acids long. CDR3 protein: CSATGTGGPSNEQFF. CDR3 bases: TGCAGTGCTACCGGGACAGGGGGCCCTTCGAATGAGCAGTTCTTC.

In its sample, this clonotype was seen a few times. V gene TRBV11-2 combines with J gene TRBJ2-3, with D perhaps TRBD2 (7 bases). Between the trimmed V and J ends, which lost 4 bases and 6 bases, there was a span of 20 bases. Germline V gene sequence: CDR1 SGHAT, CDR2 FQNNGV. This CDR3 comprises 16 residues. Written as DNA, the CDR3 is TGTGCCAGCAGCTCCCTGGGGGGGGCCCCTACGGATACGCAGTATTTT. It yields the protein CASSSLGGAPTDTQYF.

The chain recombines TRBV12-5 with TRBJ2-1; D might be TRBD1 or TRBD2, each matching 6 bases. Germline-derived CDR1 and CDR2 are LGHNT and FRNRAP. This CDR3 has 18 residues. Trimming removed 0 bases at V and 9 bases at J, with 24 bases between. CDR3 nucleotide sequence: TGTGCTAGTGGTTTGGTAGTCGTGGGGGGCAGGGTGGGATGTGAGCAGTTCTTC. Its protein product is CASGLVVVGGRVGCEQFF.

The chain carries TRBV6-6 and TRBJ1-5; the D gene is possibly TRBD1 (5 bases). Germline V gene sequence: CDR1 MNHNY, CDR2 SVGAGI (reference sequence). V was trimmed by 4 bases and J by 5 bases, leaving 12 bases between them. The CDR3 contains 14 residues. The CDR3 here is CASSFGGGYQPQHF. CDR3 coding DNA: TGTGCCAGCAGTTTCGGGGGAGGATATCAGCCCCAGCATTTT.

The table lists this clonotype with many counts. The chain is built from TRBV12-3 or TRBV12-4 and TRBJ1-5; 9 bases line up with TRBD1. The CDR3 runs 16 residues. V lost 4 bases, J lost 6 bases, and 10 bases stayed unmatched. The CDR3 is CASSSDRDRVGQPQHF. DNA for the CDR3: TGTGCCAGCAGTTCTGACCGGGACAGGGTGGGTCAGCCCCAGCATTTT.

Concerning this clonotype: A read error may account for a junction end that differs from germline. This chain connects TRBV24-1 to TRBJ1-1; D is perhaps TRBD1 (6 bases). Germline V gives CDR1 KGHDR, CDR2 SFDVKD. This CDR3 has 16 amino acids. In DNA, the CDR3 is TGTGCCACCAGTGCCCGGTCGGGGGCCGGGAACGCTGAAGCTTTCTTT. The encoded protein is CATSARSGAGNAEAFF.

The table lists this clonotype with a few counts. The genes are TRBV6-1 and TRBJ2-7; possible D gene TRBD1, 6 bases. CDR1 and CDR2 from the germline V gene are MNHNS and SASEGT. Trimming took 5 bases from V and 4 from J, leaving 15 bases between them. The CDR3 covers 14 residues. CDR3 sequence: CASSSQGGPYEQYF. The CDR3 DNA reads TGTGCCAGCAGTTCCCAAGGGGGACCTTACGAGCAGTACTTC.

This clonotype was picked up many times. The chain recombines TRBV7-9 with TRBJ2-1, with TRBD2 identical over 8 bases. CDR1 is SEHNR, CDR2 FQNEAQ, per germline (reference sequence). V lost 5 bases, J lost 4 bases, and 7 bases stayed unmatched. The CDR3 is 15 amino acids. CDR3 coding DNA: TGTGCCAGCAGCCCCACCGGCGGGGGGTACAATGAGCAGTTCTTC. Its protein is CASSPTGGGYNEQFF.

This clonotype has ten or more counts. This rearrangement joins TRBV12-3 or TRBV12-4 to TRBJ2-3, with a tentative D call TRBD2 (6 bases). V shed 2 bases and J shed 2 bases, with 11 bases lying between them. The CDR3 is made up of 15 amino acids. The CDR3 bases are TGTGCCAGCAGTTTACAGCGGGTGAACACAGATACGCAGTATTTT. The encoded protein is CASSLQRVNTDTQYF.

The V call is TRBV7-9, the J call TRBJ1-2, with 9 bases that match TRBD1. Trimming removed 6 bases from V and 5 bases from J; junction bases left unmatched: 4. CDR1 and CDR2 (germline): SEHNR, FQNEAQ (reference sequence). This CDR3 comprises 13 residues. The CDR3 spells CASSFGTGYGYTF. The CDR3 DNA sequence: TGTGCCAGCAGTTTCGGGACAGGGTATGGCTACACCTTC.

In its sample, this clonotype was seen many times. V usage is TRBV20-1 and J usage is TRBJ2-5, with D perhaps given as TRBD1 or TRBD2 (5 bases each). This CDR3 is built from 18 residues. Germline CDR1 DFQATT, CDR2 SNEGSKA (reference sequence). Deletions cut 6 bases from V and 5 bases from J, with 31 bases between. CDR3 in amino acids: CSALYEGLRKLFGETQYF. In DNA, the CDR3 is TGCAGTGCCCTATACGAGGGGCTGAGGAAACTTTTTGGTGAGACCCAGTACTTC.